This T cell receptor beta chain is drawn from a study of human T cells and chemical hapten exposure. The CDR3 loop spans 15 amino acids. V lost 3 bases, J lost 3 bases, and 13 bases lay in between. Via MiXCR, TCRdb re-called the RACE reads, giving one row per CDR3 protein. The data show 250,000 or so distinct CDR3 sequences, 7.5% to 8% seen once. Details on this clonotype: Its antigen is undetermined.

This sample's time point: pre-sensitization, week 0. The treatment is: therapeutic diphenylcyclopropenone sensitization with weekly scalp DPC. Study-level results: Expanded TCR sets contained significantly more large CDR3 similarity clusters than controls.

Here the sequenced sample was whole blood, taken in connection with sensitization to the hapten diphenylcyclopropenone (DPC). This TCR derives from a man aged 18-30 years with alopecia areata. Some clones in this sample may be carry-over from other donors' samples. The rearrangement joins TRBV12-3 or TRBV12-4 to TRBJ2-3, with D perhaps TRBD1 or TRBD2 (6 bases each). CDR3 protein: CASSLGGKRTDTQYF. The CDR3 DNA sequence: TGTGCCAGCAGTTTGGGGGGCAAGAGGACAGATACGCAGTATTTT.